Given below is one TCR beta chain in context. These data are taken from a study of cytomegalovirus exposure and HLA in healthy donors. Per the germline V gene, CDR1 is LNHDA and CDR2 is SQIVND (reference sequence). Trimming pared 9 bases from V and 0 bases from J, leaving 12 bases between. This CDR3 is 15 amino acids long. The PCR ran on 60 Vbeta and 13 Jbeta primers. Clones were read by immunoSEQ multiplex PCR, and TCRdb kept only the in-frame ones, dropping some. The table has roughly 120,000 clones, over 75% seen once. Sequencing was done on a sample of PBMCs. The chain uses TRBV19 and TRBJ2-6, with D tentatively TRBD1 (5 bases). The sequence came from a woman between 18 and 29 years old in good health and CMV-seronegative. The CDR3 sequence is CASLKTDSGANVLTF. The CDR3 nucleotides read TGTGCCAGCCTAAAGACAGACTCTGGGGCCAACGTCCTGACTTTC.